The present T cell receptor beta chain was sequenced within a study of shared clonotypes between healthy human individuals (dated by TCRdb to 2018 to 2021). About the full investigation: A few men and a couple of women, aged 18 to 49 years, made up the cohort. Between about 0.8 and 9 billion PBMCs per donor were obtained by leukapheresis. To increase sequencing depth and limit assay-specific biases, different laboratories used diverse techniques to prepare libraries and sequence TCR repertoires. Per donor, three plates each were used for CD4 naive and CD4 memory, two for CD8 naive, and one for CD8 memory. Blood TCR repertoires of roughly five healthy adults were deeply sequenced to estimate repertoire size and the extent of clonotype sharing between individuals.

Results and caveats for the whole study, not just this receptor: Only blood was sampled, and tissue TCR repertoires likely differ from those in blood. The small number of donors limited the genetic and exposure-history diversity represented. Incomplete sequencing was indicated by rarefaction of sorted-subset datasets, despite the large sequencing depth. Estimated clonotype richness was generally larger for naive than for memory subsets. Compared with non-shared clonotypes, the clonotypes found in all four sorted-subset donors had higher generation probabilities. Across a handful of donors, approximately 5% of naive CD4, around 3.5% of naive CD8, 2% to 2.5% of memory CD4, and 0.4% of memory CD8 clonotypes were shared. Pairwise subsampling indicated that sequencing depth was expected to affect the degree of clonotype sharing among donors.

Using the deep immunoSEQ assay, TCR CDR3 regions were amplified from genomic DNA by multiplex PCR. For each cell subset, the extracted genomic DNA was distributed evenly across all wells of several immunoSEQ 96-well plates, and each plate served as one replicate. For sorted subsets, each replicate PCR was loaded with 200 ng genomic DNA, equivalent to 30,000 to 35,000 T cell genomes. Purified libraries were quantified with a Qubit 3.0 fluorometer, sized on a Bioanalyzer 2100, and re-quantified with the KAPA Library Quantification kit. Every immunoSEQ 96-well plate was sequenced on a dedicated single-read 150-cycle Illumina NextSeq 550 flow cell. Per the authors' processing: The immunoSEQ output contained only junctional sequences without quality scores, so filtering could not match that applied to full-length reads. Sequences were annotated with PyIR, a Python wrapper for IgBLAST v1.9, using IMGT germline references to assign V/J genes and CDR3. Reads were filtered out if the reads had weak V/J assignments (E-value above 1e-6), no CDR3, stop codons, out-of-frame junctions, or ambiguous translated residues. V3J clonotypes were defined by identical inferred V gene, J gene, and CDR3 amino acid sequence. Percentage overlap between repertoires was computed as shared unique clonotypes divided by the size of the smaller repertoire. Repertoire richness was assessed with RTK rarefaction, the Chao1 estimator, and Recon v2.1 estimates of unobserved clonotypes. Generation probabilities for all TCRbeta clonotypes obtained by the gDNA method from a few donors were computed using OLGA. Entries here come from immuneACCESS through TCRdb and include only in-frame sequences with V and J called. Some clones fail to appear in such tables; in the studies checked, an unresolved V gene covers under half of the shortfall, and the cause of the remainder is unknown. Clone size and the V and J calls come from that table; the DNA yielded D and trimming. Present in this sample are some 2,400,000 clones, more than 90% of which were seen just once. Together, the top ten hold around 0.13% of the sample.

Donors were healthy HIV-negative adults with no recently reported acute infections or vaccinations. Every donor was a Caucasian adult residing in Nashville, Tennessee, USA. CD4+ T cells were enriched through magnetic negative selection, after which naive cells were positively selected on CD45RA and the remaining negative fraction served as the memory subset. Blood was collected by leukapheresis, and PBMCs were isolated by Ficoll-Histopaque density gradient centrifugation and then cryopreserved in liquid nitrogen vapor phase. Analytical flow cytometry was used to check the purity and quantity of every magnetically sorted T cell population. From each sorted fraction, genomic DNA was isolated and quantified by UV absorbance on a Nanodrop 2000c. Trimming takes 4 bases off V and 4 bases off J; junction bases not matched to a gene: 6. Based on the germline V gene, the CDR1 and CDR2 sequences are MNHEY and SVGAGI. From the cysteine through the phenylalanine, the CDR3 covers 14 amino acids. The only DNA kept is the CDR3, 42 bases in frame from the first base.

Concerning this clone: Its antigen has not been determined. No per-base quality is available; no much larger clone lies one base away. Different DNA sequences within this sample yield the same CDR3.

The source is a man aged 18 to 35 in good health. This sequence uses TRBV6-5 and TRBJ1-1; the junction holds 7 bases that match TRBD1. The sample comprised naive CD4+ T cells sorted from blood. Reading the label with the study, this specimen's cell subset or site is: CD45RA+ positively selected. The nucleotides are TGTGCCAGCAGTTCAAACAGGGGACTCACTGAAGCTTTCTTT. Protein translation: CASSSNRGLTEAFF.